These T cell receptor beta chains were read from a single sample in a study of blood T cell repertoires in COVID-19. Some clones are missing from TCRdb's copy, which holds only in-frame ones; the method was immunoSEQ multiplex PCR. The data hold about 310,000 clones, with 75% to 90% observed a single time. The material sequenced was PBMCs or T cells enriched from blood (not recorded which). These receptors came from a man in his 60s who had recovered from COVID-19. The CDR3 runs from the conserved cysteine through the conserved F or W. The D gene is left open where the match is weak. Only part of the rows carry a size: once, few, many, or a class if the clone is expanded.

clone_size,v_call,j_call,d_call,cdr3_nt,cdr3_aa
-,TRBV18,TRBJ1-1,-,TGTGCCAGCTCACCAAGTCAGGAGAACACTGAAGCTTTCTTT,CASSPSQENTEAFF
-,TRBV7-9,TRBJ2-7,TRBD1,TGTGCCAGCAGCCATATCGAGGACAGGGGAGTCCACGAGCAGTACTTC,CASSHIEDRGVHEQYF
once,TRBV7-2,TRBJ2-7,TRBD2,TGTGCCAGCAGCTTAGCATATCAGGGACTAGCGGGAGCTTTCCACGAGCAGTACTTC,CASSLAYQGLAGAFHEQYF
-,TRBV2,TRBJ2-2,-,TGTGCCAGCATAAAATACGAGGTCACCGGGGAGCTGTTTTTT,CASIKYEVTGELFF
-,TRBV6-1,TRBJ1-5,TRBD1,TGTGCCAGCAGTGAAGGTAGAACAGGGGCCCAGCCCCAGCATTTT,CASSEGRTGAQPQHF
once,TRBV7-2,TRBJ1-2,TRBD1,TGTGCCAGCAGCGGGGACAGGGGAAACTATGGCTACACCTTC,CASSGDRGNYGYTF
-,TRBV19,TRBJ1-2,TRBD1,TGTGCCAGTAGTAAGGAGGGGGCGCGTGTTCATGGCTACACCTTC,CASSKEGARVHGYTF
-,TRBV28,TRBJ2-7,TRBD1,TGTGCCAGCAGTAGCACCGGGACAGGGGCCTCCTACGAGCAGTACTTC,CASSSTGTGASYEQYF
few,TRBV7-9,TRBJ1-5,-,TGTGCCAGCAGTAGCCCCGTTGGGCCCCAGCATTTT,CASSSPVGPQHF
-,TRBV27,TRBJ2-1,-,TGTGCCAGCAGTACCTTTCTAGATCCTCGTATCAATGAGCAGTTCTTC,CASSTFLDPRINEQFF
-,TRBV10-3,TRBJ1-1,-,TGTGCCATCAGTGACCCCCAGCGTAGCACTGAAGCTTTCTTT,CAISDPQRSTEAFF
few,TRBV6-2/TRBV6-3,TRBJ1-5,-,TGTGCCAGCAGTTACCCGAGGTCGGGCAATCAGCCCCAGCATTTT,CASSYPRSGNQPQHF
-,TRBV19,TRBJ2-5,-,TGTGCCAGTAGCCTCACAGGGATCCAAGAGACCCAGTACTTC,CASSLTGIQETQYF
-,TRBV19,TRBJ2-1,TRBD2,TGTGCCAGTAGGCACGACGGACTAGCGGGAGGGCCCTACAATGAGCAGTTCTTC,CASRHDGLAGGPYNEQFF
-,TRBV28,TRBJ2-1,TRBD2,TGTGCCAGCAGTTTTCAATTAAAACTAGCGGAGGGAAATGAGCAGTTCTTC,CASSFQLKLAEGNEQFF
-,TRBV5-1,TRBJ2-5,TRBD2,TGCGCCAGCAGCTCGGGACTAGCGGGAGCAGAGACCCAGTACTTC,CASSSGLAGAETQYF
-,TRBV6-2/TRBV6-3,TRBJ2-1,TRBD2,TGTGCCAGCAGTTACATCTTGGCAGGAGGGACTAGCGGATACAATGAGCAGTTCTTC,CASSYILAGGTSGYNEQFF
-,TRBV27,TRBJ2-7,TRBD1,TGTGCCAGCAGTTTATGGGCGACCTCGGGACAGACTACCTACGAGCAGTACTTC,CASSLWATSGQTTYEQYF
once,TRBV2,TRBJ2-2,TRBD1,TGTGCCAGCAGTCGACAGGGGGCGAACACCGGGGAGCTGTTTTTT,CASSRQGANTGELFF
-,TRBV27,TRBJ1-5,-,TGTGCCAGCAGTTTATTGGGGGGTGGGCAGCCCCAGCATTTT,CASSLLGGGQPQHF
-,TRBV7-6,TRBJ1-1,-,TGTGCCAGCAACGGTCCGAACACTGAAGCTTTCTTT,CASNGPNTEAFF
few,TRBV7-6,TRBJ1-1,-,TGTGCCAGCAGCTTAGCGGGGGGAAGCATGAACACTGAAGCTTTCTTT,CASSLAGGSMNTEAFF
-,TRBV4-3,TRBJ1-2,TRBD1,TGCGCCAGCAGCCGCGTCCAGGGGGGAAACTATGGCTACACCTTC,CASSRVQGGNYGYTF
-,TRBV5-8,TRBJ1-2,TRBD1,TGTGCCAGCAGCTTCACCGGGACAGTGGGCTATGGCTACACCTTC,CASSFTGTVGYGYTF
-,TRBV28,TRBJ1-2,TRBD1,TGTGCCAGCAGTCCTGACAGGGGGTCCTCCTATGGCTACACCTTC,CASSPDRGSSYGYTF
-,TRBV9,TRBJ2-1,TRBD2,TGTGCCAGCAGCGTACTCGAGGGTAGCGGGAGGGGGGGCTACAATGAGCAGTTCTTC,CASSVLEGSGRGGYNEQFF
few,TRBV4-1,TRBJ1-2,-,TGCGCCAGCAGCCCGGGACAAAACTATGGCTACACCTTC,CASSPGQNYGYTF
-,TRBV25-1,TRBJ2-5,TRBD2,TGTGCCAGCAGTGAATTCCTAGCGGGGAGGAAGGAGACCCAGTACTTC,CASSEFLAGRKETQYF
-,TRBV28,TRBJ1-1,TRBD1,TGTGCCAGCAGCCTACCGATCACGGGACAGACGAACACTGAAGCTTTCTTT,CASSLPITGQTNTEAFF
-,TRBV10-3,TRBJ2-3,TRBD2,TGTGCCAACGGACTAGAACCCACAGATACGCAGTATTTT,CANGLEPTDTQYF
few,TRBV24-1,TRBJ1-2,-,TGTGCCACCCACGGGACACCTAACTATGGCTACACCTTC,CATHGTPNYGYTF
-,TRBV19,TRBJ1-6,-,TGTGCCAGTAGTGAACACAGGGCGGGCAATTCACCCCTCCACTTT,CASSEHRAGNSPLHF
-,TRBV9,TRBJ2-3,-,TGTGCCAGCAGCGTTTCAATTGTTCCCACAGATACGCAGTATTTT,CASSVSIVPTDTQYF
-,TRBV20-1,TRBJ1-1,-,TGCAGTGCTAGATTGACAGGAAGAGCTTTCTTT,CSARLTGRAFF
once,TRBV5-1,TRBJ2-3,-,TGCGCCAGCAGCTTGGCGAGGGCAGAGGGGGGCACAGATACGCAGTATTTT,CASSLARAEGGTDTQYF